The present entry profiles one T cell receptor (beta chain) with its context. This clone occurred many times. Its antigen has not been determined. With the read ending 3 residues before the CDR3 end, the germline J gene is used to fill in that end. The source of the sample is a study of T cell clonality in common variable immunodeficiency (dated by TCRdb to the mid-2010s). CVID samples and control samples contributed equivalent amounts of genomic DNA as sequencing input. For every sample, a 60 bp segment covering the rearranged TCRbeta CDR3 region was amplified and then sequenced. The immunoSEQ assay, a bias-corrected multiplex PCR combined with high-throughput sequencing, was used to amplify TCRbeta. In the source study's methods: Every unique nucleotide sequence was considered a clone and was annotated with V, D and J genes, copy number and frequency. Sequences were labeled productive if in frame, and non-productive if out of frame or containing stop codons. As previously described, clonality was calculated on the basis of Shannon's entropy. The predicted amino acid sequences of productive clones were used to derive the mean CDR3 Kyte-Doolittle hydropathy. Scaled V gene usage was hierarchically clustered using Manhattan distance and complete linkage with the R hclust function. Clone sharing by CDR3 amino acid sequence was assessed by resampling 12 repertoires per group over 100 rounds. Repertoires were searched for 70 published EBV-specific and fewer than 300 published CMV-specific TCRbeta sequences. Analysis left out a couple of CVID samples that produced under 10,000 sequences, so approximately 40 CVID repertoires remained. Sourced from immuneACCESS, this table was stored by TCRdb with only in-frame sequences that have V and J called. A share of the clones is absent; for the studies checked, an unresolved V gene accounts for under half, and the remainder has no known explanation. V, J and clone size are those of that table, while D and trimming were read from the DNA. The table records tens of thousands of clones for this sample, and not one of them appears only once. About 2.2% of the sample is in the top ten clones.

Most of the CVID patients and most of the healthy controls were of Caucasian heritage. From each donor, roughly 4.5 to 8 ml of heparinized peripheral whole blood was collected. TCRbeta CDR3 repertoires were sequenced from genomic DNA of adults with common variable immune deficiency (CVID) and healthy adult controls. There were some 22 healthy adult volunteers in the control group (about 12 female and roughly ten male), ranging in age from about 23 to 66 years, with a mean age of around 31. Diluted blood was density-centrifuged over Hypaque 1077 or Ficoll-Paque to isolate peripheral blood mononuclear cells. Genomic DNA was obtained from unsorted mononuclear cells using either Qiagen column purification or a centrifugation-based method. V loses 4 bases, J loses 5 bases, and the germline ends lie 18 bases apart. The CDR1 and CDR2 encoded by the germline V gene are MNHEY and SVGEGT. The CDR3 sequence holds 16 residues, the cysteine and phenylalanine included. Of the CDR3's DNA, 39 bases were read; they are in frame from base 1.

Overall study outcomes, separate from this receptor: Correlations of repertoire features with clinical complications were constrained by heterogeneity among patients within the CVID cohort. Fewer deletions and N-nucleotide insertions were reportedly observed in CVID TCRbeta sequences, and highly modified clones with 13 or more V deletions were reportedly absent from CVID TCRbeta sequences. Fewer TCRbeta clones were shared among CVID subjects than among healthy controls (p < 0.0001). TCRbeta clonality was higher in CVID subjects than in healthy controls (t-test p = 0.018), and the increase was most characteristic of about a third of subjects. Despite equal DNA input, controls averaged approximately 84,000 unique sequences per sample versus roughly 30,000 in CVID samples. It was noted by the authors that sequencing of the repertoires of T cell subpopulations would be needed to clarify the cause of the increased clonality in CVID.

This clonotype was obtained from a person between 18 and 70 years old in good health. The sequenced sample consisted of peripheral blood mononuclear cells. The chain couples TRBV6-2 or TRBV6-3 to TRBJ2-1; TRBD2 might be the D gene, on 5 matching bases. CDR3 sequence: CASSSVGVARDNEQFF. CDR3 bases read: TGTGCCAGCAGTTCCGTCGGGGTAGCGAGGGACAATGAG.